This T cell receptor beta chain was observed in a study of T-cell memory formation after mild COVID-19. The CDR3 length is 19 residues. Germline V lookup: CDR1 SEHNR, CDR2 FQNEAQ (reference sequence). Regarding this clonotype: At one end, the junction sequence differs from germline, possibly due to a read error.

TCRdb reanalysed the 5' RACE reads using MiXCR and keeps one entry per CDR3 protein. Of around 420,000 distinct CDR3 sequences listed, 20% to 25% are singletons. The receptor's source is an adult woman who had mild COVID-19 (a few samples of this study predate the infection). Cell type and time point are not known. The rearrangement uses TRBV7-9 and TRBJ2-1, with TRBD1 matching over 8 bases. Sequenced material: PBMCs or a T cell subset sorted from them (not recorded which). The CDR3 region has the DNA TGTGCCGGCAGCTTAGCTCGGGAGAATTACAGGGGGACCTACAATGAGCAGTTCTTC. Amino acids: CAGSLARENYRGTYNEQFF.